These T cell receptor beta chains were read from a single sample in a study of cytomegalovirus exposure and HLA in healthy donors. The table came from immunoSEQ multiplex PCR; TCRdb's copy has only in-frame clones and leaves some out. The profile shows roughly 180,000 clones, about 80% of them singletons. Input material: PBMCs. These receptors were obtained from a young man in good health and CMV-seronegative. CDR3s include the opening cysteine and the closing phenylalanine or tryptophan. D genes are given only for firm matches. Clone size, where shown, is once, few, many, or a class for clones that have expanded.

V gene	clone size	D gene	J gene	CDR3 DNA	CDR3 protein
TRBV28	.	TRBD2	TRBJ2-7	TGTGCCAGCAGTTTAGTAGCGGGGGTGTACGAGCAGTACTTC	CASSLVAGVYEQYF
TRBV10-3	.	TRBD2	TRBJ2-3	TGTGCCATCAGTGTGGGGGGGACTAGCACAGATACGCAGTATTTT	CAISVGGTSTDTQYF
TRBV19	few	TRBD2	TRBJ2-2	TGTGCCAGTAGCAGGACTAGCGAGGTCACCGGGGAGCTGTTTTTT	CASSRTSEVTGELFF
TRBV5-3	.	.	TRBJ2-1	TGTGCCAGAAGCTTGGTCCCAGGGCGGGGTGAGCAGTTCTTC	CARSLVPGRGEQFF
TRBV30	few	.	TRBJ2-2	TGTGCCTGGACCCAGACAGCGAACACCGGGGAGCTGTTTTTT	CAWTQTANTGELFF
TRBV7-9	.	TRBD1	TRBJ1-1	TGTGCCAGCAGCGATGGACAGGGGCCGAACACTGAAGCTTTCTTT	CASSDGQGPNTEAFF
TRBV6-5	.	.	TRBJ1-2	TGTGCCAGCAGTTACCCCGGGGGGTATGGCTACACCTTC	CASSYPGGYGYTF
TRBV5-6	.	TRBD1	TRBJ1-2	TGTGCCAGCAGCTGGGGACAGGGTACCTATGGCTACACCTTC	CASSWGQGTYGYTF
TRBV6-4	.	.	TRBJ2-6	TGTGCCAGCAGTGAGGACTATCTCGGGGCCAACGTCCTGACTTTC	CASSEDYLGANVLTF
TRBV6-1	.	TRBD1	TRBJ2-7	TGTGCCAGCTGCCGAGAGGGGGCGAGCTCCTACGAGCAGTACTTC	CASCREGASSYEQYF
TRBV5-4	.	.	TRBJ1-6	TGTGCCAGCAGCTTGTCCCGTGAGTGGTATAATTCACCCCTCCACTTT	CASSLSREWYNSPLHF
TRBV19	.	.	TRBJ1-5	TGTGCCAGTAGTATCCCGGGGGATGGGCAGCCCCAGCATTTT	CASSIPGDGQPQHF
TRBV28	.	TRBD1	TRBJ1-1	TGTGCCAGCAGTTTCTTGGGGGACAGGGGGGACACTGAAGCTTTCTTT	CASSFLGDRGDTEAFF
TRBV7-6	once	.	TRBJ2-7	TGTGCCAGCAGCCGGCACTACGAGCAGTACTTC	CASSRHYEQYF
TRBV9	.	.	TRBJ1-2	TGTGCCAGCAGCGTAGATTACAGCAACTATGGCTACACCTTC	CASSVDYSNYGYTF
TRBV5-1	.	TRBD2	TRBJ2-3	TGCGCCAGCAGCCCCGCTGCGGGAGGGCCGTTGAATACGCAGTATTTT	CASSPAAGGPLNTQYF
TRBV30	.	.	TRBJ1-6	TGTGCCTGGAGTGTGGGGGCAAATAATTCACCCCTCCACTTT	CAWSVGANNSPLHF
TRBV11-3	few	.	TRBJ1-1	TGTGCCAGCAGCGTAAACACTGAAGCTTTCTTT	CASSVNTEAFF
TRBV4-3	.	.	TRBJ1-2	TGCGCCAGCCAGGGTACCCATGGCTACACCTTC	CASQGTHGYTF
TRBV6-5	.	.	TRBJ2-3	TGTGCCAGCAGTCTCTCCCGGAGCACAGATACGCAGTATTTT	CASSLSRSTDTQYF
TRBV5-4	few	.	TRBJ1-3	TGTGCCAGCAGTCCAAATCGAGACTCTGGAAACACCATATATTTT	CASSPNRDSGNTIYF
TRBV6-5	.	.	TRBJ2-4	TGTGCCAGCAGTTACCGATTTACAGGGATAGGATACATTCAGTACTTC	CASSYRFTGIGYIQYF
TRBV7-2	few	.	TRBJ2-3	TGTGCCAGCAGCGTCCCTTGGGCGGGTACGCAGTATTTT	CASSVPWAGTQYF
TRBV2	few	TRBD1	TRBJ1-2	TGTGCCAGCAGTCCCACCGGGACAGGGGACCGTGGCTACACCTTC	CASSPTGTGDRGYTF
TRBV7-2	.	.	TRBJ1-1	TGTGCCAGCAGCTTAGATTCACAGGGAGCTGAAGCTTTCTTT	CASSLDSQGAEAFF
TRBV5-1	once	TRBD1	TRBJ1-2	TGCGCCAGCAGCGTAGGGACAGCCTATGGCTACACCTTC	CASSVGTAYGYTF
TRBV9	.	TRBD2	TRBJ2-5	TGTGCCAGCAGCGTGTCCCCTAGCGGGGGGGCAAAGACCCAGTACTTC	CASSVSPSGGAKTQYF
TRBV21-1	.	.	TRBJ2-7	TGTGCCAGCAGCCAACACTTGGCAGGGGTCTACGAGCAGTACTTC	CASSQHLAGVYEQYF
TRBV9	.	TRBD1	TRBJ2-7	TGTGCCAGCAGCGTAGAGGGACAGGGAGCCTACGAGCAGTACTTC	CASSVEGQGAYEQYF
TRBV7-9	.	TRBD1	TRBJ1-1	TGTGCCAGCAGCCACACGGACAGGCAGAACACTGAAGCTTTCTTT	CASSHTDRQNTEAFF
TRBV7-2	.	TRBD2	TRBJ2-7	TGTGCCAGCAGCTCACTAGCGGGGGGGCCCTACGAGCAGTACTTC	CASSSLAGGPYEQYF
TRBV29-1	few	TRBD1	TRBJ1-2	TGCAGCGTTGAAAGGCCGACAGGGAGTAAGAGTGGCTACACCTTC	CSVERPTGSKSGYTF
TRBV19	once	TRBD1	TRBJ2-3	TGTGCCACCAAGACCGGGACAGGGGGCCGCACAGATACGCAGTATTTT	CATKTGTGGRTDTQYF
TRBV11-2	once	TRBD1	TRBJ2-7	TGTGCCAGCAGCTTCCCCGGACAGGGCTACGAGCAGTACTTC	CASSFPGQGYEQYF
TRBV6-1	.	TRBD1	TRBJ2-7	TGTGCCAGCAGTGACCACAGGGGACGGGGCACCTACGAGCAGTACTTC	CASSDHRGRGTYEQYF
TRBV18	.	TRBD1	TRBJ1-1	TGTGCCAGCTCACTATCCGGGACAGGGTACATGAACACTGAAGCTTTCTTT	CASSLSGTGYMNTEAFF
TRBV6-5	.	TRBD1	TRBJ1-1	TGTGCCAGCAGAGTGACAGGGACGAACACTGAAGCTTTCTTT	CASRVTGTNTEAFF
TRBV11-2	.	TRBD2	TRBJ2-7	TGTGCCAGCAGCCGTAGCGGGAGTGTTTACGAGCAGTACTTC	CASSRSGSVYEQYF
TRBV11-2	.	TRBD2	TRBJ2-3	TGTGCCAGCAGCCCCGGACTAGCGGGGGTAGCAGATACGCAGTATTTT	CASSPGLAGVADTQYF
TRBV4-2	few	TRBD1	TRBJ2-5	TGTGCCAGCAGCCCACAGGGGGACAGGGCCTTAACGACCCAGTACTTC	CASSPQGDRALTTQYF
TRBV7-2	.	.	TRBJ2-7	TGTGCCAGCAGAATGGGGTCAGGGGCCTACTACGAGCAGTACTTC	CASRMGSGAYYEQYF
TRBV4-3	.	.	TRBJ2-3	TGCGCCAGCAGCCGCGACAGGTTCGGCACAGATACGCAGTATTTT	CASSRDRFGTDTQYF
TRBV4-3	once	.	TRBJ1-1	TGCGCCAGCAGCCAAGTACTCAGGGGAACGGAAGCTTTCTTT	CASSQVLRGTEAFF
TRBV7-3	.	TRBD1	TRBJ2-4	TGTGCCAGCAGCTTAGGTAGCGGACAGGGCATTCAGTACTTC	CASSLGSGQGIQYF
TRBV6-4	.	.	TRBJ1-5	TGTGCCAGCATGAGGGAGAGCAATCAGCCCCAGCATTTT	CASMRESNQPQHF
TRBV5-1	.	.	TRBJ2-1	TGCGCCAGCAGCTTGGGGGGAGCGGGCTCCTACAATGAGCAGTTCTTC	CASSLGGAGSYNEQFF
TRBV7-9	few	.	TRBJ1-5	TGTGCCAGCAGCTTAGAAGGGGGCAATCAGCCCCAGCATTTT	CASSLEGGNQPQHF